These T cell receptor beta chains were read from a single sample in a study of blood T cell repertoires in COVID-19. Profiling relied on immunoSEQ multiplex PCR, and the TCRdb table lists in-frame clones only, not all of them. This sample has fewer than 600,000 clones, with approximately 87% found just once. Sequencing was carried out using PBMCs or T cells enriched from blood (not recorded which). These receptors originate from a woman in her thirties or forties who had recovered from COVID-19. Each CDR3 is given with its conserved first and last residue. A D gene is named only where the DNA matches it firmly. The size field is filled for only some rows; it gives once, few, many or a size class.

-	TRBV2	-	TRBJ1-1	TGTGCCAGCAGTGACGAGGGACAGAACACTGAAGCTTTCTTT	CASSDEGQNTEAFF
TRBD1	TRBV2	-	TRBJ2-7	TGTGCCAGCAGTAGACAGGGCTACGAGCAGTACTTC	CASSRQGYEQYF
TRBD2	TRBV4-3	-	TRBJ2-1	TGCGCCAGCAGCCAAGAGTTGTCGCTAGCGGGTTTGAGTGAGCAGTTCTTC	CASSQELSLAGLSEQFF
-	TRBV6-5	-	TRBJ1-1	TGTGCCAGCACCCGAGGAACCGGGGGGACTGAAGCTTTCTTT	CASTRGTGGTEAFF
-	TRBV7-2	few	TRBJ2-5	TGTGCCAGCAGCTTAAGAAAAGCAGAGACCCAGTACTTC	CASSLRKAETQYF
TRBD2	TRBV27	many	TRBJ2-2	TGTGCCAGCAGTAACCGGGCCGCGGGGGCCGGGGAGCTGTTTTTT	CASSNRAAGAGELFF
-	TRBV11-3	-	TRBJ2-7	TGTGCCAGCAGCTTAGACGGGACCTACGAGCAGTACTTC	CASSLDGTYEQYF
-	TRBV30	-	TRBJ1-2	TGTGCCTGGAGTCACCAGGGCCACTATGGCTACACCTTC	CAWSHQGHYGYTF
-	TRBV6-2/TRBV6-3	-	TRBJ1-5	TGTGCCAGCAGTGGACAGCAGCGACAGCCCCAGCATTTT	CASSGQQRQPQHF
TRBD1	TRBV18	few	TRBJ1-4	TGTGCCAGCTCAAAGGACAGGGTAACAACTAATGAAAAACTGTTTTTT	CASSKDRVTTNEKLFF
-	TRBV11-3	-	TRBJ1-2	TGTGCCAGCAGCTTACCTACTAACTATGGCTACACCTTC	CASSLPTNYGYTF
TRBD1	TRBV19	-	TRBJ1-5	TGTGCCAGTAGTGCGCGGCCGGGACAGGGTAGAGATCAGCCCCAGCATTTT	CASSARPGQGRDQPQHF
TRBD1	TRBV4-3	-	TRBJ1-2	TGCGCCAGCAGTCGGGACAGGACGGCGGGGTATGGCTACACCTTC	CASSRDRTAGYGYTF
-	TRBV7-9	few	TRBJ2-7	TGTGCCAGCAACATAAGGACAGTCCTGGAGTGCTACGAGCAGTACTTC	CASNIRTVLECYEQYF
TRBD2	TRBV5-8	-	TRBJ2-3	TGTGCCAGCAGCTCTCTGGCGGGAGGGCCCTCTTATTCAGATACGCAGTATTTT	CASSSLAGGPSYSDTQYF
TRBD1	TRBV6-5	-	TRBJ2-7	TGTGCCAGCATCGCGGGACAGGGTCTCTACGAGCAGTACTTC	CASIAGQGLYEQYF
TRBD1	TRBV6-6	-	TRBJ2-5	TGTGCCAGCAGTCCCCAGTGGTCGGGACAGGGCACAGAGACCCAGTACTTC	CASSPQWSGQGTETQYF
TRBD2	TRBV5-1	-	TRBJ2-1	TGCGCCAGCAGCTTACTAGCGGGAGAGCACAATGAGCAGTTCTTC	CASSLLAGEHNEQFF
-	TRBV9	-	TRBJ2-7	TGTGCCAGCAGCGTAGACCCCGGGAGCGAGACGTACGAGCAGTACTTC	CASSVDPGSETYEQYF
-	TRBV11-2	once	TRBJ1-2	TGTGCCAGCAGTTTGGACAGTCCCTATGGCTACACCTTC	CASSLDSPYGYTF
-	TRBV7-6	-	TRBJ2-5	TGTGCCAGCAGCTTCTACAGTGAGATCCAAGAGACCCAGTACTTC	CASSFYSEIQETQYF
-	TRBV27	-	TRBJ2-7	TGTGCCAGCAGTTTAAGGGGGGGACAGGCGACCTACGAGCAGTACTTC	CASSLRGGQATYEQYF
-	TRBV5-6	once	TRBJ2-1	TGTGCCAGCAGCTTGGAGGGGAGGGGGATCTTC	CASSLEGRGIF
-	TRBV28	once	TRBJ1-5	TGTGCCAGCAACCAAAGTCCGCAGACTCAGTTTCATCAGCCCCAGCATTTT	CASNQSPQTQFHQPQHF
TRBD2	TRBV7-9	-	TRBJ2-5	TGTGCCAGCAGCTTAGAGACTAGCGGGAGGGGGCTAGAGACCCAGTACTTC	CASSLETSGRGLETQYF
-	TRBV7-6	-	TRBJ1-4	TGTGCCAGCAGCGGTCCAGGGGCTATTAATGAAAAACTGTTTTTT	CASSGPGAINEKLFF
-	TRBV3-1/TRBV3-2	-	TRBJ1-4	TGTGCCAGCAGCCAAGAGAATCGGGGGGTCGGTAATGAAAAACTGTTTTTT	CASSQENRGVGNEKLFF
-	TRBV21-1	-	TRBJ2-3	TGTGCCAGCAGCAAAGATGGGGGACTAGCGAGATACACAGATACGCAGTATTTT	CASSKDGGLARYTDTQYF
TRBD1	TRBV10-3	-	TRBJ2-1	TGTGCCATCGGAGGACAGGGTCAATCTAATTACAATGAGCAGTTCTTC	CAIGGQGQSNYNEQFF
TRBD1	TRBV4-1	-	TRBJ1-6	TGCGCCAGCAGTCAGACAGGGAAATATTCACCCCTCCACTTT	CASSQTGKYSPLHF
TRBD2	TRBV3-1/TRBV3-2	few	TRBJ2-2	TGTGCCAGCAGCCAACGCGGGAGTACCGGGGAGCTGTTTTTT	CASSQRGSTGELFF
-	TRBV9	-	TRBJ2-2	TGTGCCAGCAGCACCAGATCTAGCAACCCCACCGGGGAGCTGTTTTTT	CASSTRSSNPTGELFF